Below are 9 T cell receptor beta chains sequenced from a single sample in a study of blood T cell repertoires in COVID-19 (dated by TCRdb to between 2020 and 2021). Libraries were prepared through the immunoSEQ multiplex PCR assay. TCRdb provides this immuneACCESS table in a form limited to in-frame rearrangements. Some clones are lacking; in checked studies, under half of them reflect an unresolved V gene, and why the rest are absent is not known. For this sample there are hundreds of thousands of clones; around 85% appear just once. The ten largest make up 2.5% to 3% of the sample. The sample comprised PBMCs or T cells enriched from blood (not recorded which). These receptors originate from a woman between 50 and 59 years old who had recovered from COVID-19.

The CDR3 DNA is TGTGCCAGCCAGACCGGGACAGGCTCCTACGAGCAGTACTTC. The encoded protein is CASQTGTGSYEQYF. V usage is TRBV19 and J usage is TRBJ2-7, with 8 bases fitting TRBD1. The CDR3 spans 14 residues. V lost 9 bases to trimming and J lost 0 bases; unmatched junction nucleotides: 7. Germline CDR1 is LNHDA and CDR2 is SQIVND (reference sequence).

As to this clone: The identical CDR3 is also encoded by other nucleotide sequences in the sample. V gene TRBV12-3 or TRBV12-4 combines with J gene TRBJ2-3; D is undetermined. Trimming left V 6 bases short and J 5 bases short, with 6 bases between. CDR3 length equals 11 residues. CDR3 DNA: TGTGCCAGCAGCCCCCGAGATACGCAGTATTTT. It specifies CASSPRDTQYF.

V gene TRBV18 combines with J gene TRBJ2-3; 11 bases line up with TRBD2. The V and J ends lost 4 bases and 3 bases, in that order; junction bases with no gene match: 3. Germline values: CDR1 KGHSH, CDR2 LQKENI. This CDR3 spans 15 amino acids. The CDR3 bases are TGTGCCAGCTCACTACTAGCGGGGGAGACAGATACGCAGTATTTT. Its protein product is CASSLLAGETDTQYF.

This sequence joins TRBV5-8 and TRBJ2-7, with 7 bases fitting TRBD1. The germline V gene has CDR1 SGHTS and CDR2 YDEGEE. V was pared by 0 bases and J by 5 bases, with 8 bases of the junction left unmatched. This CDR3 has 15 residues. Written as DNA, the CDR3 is TGTGCCAGCAGCTTGGCCCGACAGGGCGCCCACGAGCAGTACTTC. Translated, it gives CASSLARQGAHEQYF.

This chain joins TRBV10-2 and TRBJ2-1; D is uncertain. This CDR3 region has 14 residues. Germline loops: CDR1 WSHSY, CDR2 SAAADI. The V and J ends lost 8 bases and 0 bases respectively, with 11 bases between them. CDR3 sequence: CASVDSSSYNEQFF. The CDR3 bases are TGCGCCAGCGTCGACTCGAGCTCCTACAATGAGCAGTTCTTC.

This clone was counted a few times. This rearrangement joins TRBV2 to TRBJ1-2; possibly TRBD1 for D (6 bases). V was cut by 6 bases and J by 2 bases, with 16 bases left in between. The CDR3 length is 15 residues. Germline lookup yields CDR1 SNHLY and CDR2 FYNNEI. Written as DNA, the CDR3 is TGTGCCAGCAGCGTCGGACAGTATCTAAACTATGGCTACACCTTC. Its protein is CASSVGQYLNYGYTF.

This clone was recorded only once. The CDR3 region has the DNA TGTGCTAGTGGTTTGGACAGACAGCTTGCATTATCCTCCTATGGCTACACCTTC. Protein sequence: CASGLDRQLALSSYGYTF. This rearrangement joins TRBV12-5 to TRBJ1-2; D may be TRBD1 (5 bases). CDR3 length: 18 residues. The V gene's germline CDR1 is LGHNT and CDR2 FRNRAP. The V end was cut by 1 base, the J end by 4 bases, with 22 bases between.

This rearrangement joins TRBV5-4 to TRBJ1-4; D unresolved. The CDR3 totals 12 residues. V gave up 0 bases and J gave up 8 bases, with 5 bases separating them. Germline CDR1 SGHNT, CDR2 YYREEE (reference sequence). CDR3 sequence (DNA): TGTGCCAGCAGCTTGGGGAGGGAAAAACTGTTTTTT. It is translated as CASSLGREKLFF.

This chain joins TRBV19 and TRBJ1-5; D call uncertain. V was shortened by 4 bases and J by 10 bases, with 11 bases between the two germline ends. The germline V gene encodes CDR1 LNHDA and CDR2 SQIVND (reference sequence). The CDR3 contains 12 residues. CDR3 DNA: TGTGCCAGTAGTACTCTGGCGGGACCCCAGCATTTT. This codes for CASSTLAGPQHF.